This T cell receptor beta chain derives from a study of T cell responses to AZD1222 COVID-19 vaccine. The CDR3 length is 15 residues. Trimming took 4 bases from V and 0 from J, leaving 10 bases between them. The germline V gene has CDR1 SGDLS and CDR2 YYNGEE. Using immunoSEQ multiplex PCR, the repertoire was profiled, and TCRdb retains in-frame clones only, with some absent. Here the sample spans about 180,000 clones, about nine tenths being singletons. The chain carries TRBV9 and TRBJ1-4; D ambiguous. Source: peripheral blood, taken 28 days after the second AZD1222 dose. This sequence was found in an adult who received the AZD1222 COVID-19 vaccine. CDR3 sequence: CASSPRAPTNEKLFF. In nucleotides, the CDR3 is TGTGCCAGCAGCCCCCGAGCCCCAACTAATGAAAAACTGTTTTTT.